The entry that follows covers one TCR beta chain sequence. What it binds is unknown. Deletions cut 5 bases from V and 6 bases from J, with 8 bases between. The CDR3 has 11 residues. From germline, CDR1 is MGHDK and CDR2 SYGVNS. The data were obtained in a study of shared clonotypes between healthy human individuals. The protocol was immunoSEQ multiplex PCR, while the TCRdb copy is restricted to in-frame clones and leaves out a portion. The sample has 850,000 to 1,100,000 clones; roughly 80% are singletons. Healthy and HIV-negative, the adult donors had no recent acute infections or vaccinations. General study results and limits: Relative to memory subsets, naive subsets generally showed larger estimated richness.

The rearrangement links TRBV25-1 to TRBJ2-7; unclear D gene. Sequences were obtained from memory CD4+ T cells from PBMCs. Subset noted: CD45RA-negative fraction. The sequence derives from a man in his late teens or twenties in good health. Some clones in this sample may be carry-over from other donors' samples. As DNA, the CDR3 is TGTGCCAGCAGTCGAGAAAGCGAGCAGTACTTC. Protein product: CASSRESEQYF.